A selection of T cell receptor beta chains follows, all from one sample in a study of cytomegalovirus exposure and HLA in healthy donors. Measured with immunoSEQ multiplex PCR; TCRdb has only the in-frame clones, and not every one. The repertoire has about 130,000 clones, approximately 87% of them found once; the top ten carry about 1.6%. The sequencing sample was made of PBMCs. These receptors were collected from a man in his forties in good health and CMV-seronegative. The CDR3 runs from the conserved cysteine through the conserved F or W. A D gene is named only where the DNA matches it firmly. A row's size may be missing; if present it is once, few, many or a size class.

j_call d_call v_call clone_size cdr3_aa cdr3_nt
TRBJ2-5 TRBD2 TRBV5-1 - CASSSTPSGGQETQYF TGCGCCAGCAGCTCGACCCCTAGCGGGGGGCAAGAGACCCAGTACTTC
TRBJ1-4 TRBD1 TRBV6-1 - CASSGFLVTGGEKLFF TGTGCCAGCAGTGGGTTCCTTGTTACAGGGGGTGAAAAACTGTTTTTT
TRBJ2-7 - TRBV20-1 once CSALSDRWQYF TGCAGTGCTCTGAGCGACCGTTGGCAGTACTTC
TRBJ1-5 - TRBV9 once CASNPHGEGNQPQHF TGTGCCAGCAACCCTCACGGGGAAGGCAATCAGCCCCAGCATTTT
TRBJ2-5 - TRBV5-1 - CASSLALSPSGTQYF TGCGCCAGCAGCTTGGCCTTGTCGCCGTCGGGGACCCAGTACTTC
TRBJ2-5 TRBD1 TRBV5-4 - CASSLGGARQGKETQYF TGTGCCAGCAGCTTGGGAGGGGCCCGACAGGGGAAAGAGACCCAGTACTTC
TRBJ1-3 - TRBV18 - CASSPLSQVVSGNTIYF TGTGCCAGCTCACCACTATCGCAGGTCGTCTCTGGAAACACCATATATTTT
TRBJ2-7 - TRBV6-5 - CASSYPGGNEQYF TGTGCCAGCAGTTACCCTGGGGGGAACGAGCAGTACTTC
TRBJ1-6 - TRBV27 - CASSFPLPAPRLPLHF TGTGCCAGCAGTTTCCCCTTACCCGCTCCTCGGTTACCCCTCCACTTT
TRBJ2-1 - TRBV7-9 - CASSFIGGGNEQFF TGTGCCAGCAGCTTCATCGGGGGAGGAAATGAGCAGTTCTTC
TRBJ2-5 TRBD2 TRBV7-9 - CSSSLAGGQETQYF TGTTCCAGCAGCTTAGCGGGAGGGCAAGAGACCCAGTACTTC
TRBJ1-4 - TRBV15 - CATSRGGSNEKLFF TGTGCCACCAGCAGGGGGGGAAGTAATGAAAAACTGTTTTTT
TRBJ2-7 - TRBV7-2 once CASSLESTGQGYEQYF TGTGCCAGCAGCTTAGAGAGTACAGGGCAAGGGTACGAGCAGTACTTC
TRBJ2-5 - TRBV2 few CASQPGSETQYF TGTGCCAGCCAACCAGGGTCCGAGACCCAGTACTTC
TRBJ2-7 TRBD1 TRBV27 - CASRDRGYEQYF TGTGCCAGCCGGGACAGGGGTTACGAGCAGTACTTC
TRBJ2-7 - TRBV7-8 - CASSLAVHSYEQYF TGTGCCAGCAGCTTAGCGGTCCACTCCTACGAGCAGTACTTC
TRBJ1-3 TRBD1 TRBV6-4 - CASTYRGSGNTIYF TGTGCCAGCACGTACAGGGGATCTGGAAACACCATATATTTT
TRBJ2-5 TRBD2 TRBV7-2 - CASSSGLEETQYF TGTGCCAGCAGCTCGGGACTAGAAGAGACCCAGTACTTC
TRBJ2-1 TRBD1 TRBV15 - CATSLGTGRHNEQFF TGTGCCACCAGCCTCGGGACAGGGAGGCACAATGAGCAGTTCTTC
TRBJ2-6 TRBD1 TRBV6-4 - CASSDRSQGEAGANVLTF TGTGCCAGCAGTGACCGGTCGCAGGGGGAAGCTGGGGCCAACGTCCTGACTTTC
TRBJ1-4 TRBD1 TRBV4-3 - CASSQDRTGGAGEKLFF TGCGCCAGCAGCCAAGATAGGACAGGGGGCGCCGGTGAAAAACTGTTTTTT
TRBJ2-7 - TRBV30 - CAWTVGAHEQYF TGTGCCTGGACCGTTGGGGCCCACGAGCAGTACTTC
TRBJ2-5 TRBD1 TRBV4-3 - CASSRDYPRGQGIGETQYF TGCGCCAGCAGCCGGGACTACCCACGCGGACAGGGGATAGGAGAGACCCAGTACTTC
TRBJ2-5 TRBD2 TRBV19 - CASSPGGASGETQYF TGTGCCAGTAGTCCGGGGGGGGCTAGCGGGGAGACCCAGTACTTC
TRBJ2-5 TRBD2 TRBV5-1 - CASSLGLAGEWLQYF TGCGCCAGCAGCTTGGGACTAGCGGGAGAATGGTTGCAGTACTTC
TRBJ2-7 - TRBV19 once CASSPGLTSYEQYF TGTGCCAGTAGTCCGGGACTTACGTCCTACGAGCAGTACTTC
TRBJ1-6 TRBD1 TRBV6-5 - CASSSFSTGSDSPLHF TGTGCCAGCAGTTCCTTCTCGACAGGGTCGGATTCACCCCTCCACTTT
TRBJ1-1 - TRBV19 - CASSFAREVGTEAFF TGTGCCAGTAGTTTTGCCAGGGAGGTGGGCACTGAAGCTTTCTTT
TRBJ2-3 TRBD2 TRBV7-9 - CASGRTSGKNTDTQYF TGTGCCAGCGGGAGGACTAGCGGGAAGAATACAGATACGCAGTATTTT
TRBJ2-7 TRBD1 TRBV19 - CASSTGTGNEQYF TGTGCCAGTAGCACCGGGACAGGGAACGAGCAGTACTTC
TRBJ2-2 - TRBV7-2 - CASSLVAATGELFF TGTGCCAGCAGCTTAGTGGCGGCCACCGGGGAGCTGTTTTTT
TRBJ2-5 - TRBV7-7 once CASSFGSRAAETQYF TGTGCTAGCAGCTTCGGCAGCAGGGCAGCAGAGACCCAGTACTTC
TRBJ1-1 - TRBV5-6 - CASSLGDTEAFF TGTGCCAGCAGCTTGGGCGACACTGAAGCTTTCTTT
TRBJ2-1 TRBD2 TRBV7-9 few CASSLGLAGGQLQFF TGTGCCAGCAGCTTAGGTCTAGCGGGGGGGCAGTTGCAGTTCTTC
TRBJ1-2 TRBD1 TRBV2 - CASSRLVTGGNGYTF TGTGCCAGCAGTCGTCTTGTAACAGGGGGAAATGGCTACACCTTC
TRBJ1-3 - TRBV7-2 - CASSPRQSGNTIYF TGTGCCAGCAGCCCACGACAGTCTGGAAACACCATATATTTT
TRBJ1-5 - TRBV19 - CASSMTGIGDQPQHF TGTGCCAGTAGTATGACGGGGATAGGTGATCAGCCCCAGCATTTT